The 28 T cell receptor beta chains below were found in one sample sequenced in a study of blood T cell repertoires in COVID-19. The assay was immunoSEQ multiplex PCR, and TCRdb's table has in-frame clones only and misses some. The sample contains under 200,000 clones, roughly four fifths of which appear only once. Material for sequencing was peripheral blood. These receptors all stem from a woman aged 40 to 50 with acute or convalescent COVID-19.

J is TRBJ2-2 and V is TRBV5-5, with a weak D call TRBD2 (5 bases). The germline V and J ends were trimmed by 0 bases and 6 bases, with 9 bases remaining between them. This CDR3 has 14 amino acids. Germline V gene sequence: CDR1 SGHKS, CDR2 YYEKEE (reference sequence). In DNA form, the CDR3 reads TGTGCCAGCAGCTTGGTCTTCGGGGCCGGGGAGCTGTTTTTT. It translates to CASSLVFGAGELFF.

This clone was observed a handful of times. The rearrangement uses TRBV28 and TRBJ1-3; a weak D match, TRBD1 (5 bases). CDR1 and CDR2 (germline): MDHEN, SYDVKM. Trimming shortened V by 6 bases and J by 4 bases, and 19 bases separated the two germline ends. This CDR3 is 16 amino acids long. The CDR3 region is CASRIRSHTGGNTIYF. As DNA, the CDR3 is TGTGCCAGCAGAATAAGGTCCCACACAGGCGGAAACACCATATATTTT.

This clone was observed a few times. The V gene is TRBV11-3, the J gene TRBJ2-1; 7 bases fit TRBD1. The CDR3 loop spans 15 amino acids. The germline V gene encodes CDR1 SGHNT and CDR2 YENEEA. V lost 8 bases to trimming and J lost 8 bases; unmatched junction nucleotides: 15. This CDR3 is CASGPSIGGRDEQFF. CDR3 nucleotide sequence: TGTGCCAGCGGCCCCTCTATAGGGGGCCGGGATGAGCAGTTCTTC.

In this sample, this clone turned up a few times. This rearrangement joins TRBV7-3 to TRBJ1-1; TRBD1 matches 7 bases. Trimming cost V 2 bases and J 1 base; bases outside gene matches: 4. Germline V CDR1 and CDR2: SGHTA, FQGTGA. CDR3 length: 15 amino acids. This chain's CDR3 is CASSLSGTENTEAFF. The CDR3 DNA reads TGTGCCAGCAGCTTATCCGGGACAGAGAACACTGAAGCTTTCTTT.

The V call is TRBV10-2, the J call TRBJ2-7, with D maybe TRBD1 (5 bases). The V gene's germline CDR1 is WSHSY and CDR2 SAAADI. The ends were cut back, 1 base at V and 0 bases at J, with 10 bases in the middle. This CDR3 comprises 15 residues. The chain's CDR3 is CASSEWYRSSYEQYF. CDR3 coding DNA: TGCGCCAGCAGTGAGTGGTACAGGAGCTCCTACGAGCAGTACTTC.

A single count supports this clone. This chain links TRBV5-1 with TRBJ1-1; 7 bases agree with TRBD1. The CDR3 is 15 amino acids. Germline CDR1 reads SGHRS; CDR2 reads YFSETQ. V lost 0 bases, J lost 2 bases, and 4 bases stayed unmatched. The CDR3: CASSLGAGGNTEAFF. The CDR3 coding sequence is TGCGCCAGCAGCTTGGGGGCAGGGGGAAACACTGAAGCTTTCTTT.

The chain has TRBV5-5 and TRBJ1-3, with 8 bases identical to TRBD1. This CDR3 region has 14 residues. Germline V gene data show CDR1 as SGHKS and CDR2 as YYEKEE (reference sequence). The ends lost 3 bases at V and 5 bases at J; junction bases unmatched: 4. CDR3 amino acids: CASSSGGLRNTIYF. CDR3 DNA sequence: TGTGCCAGCAGCTCAGGGGGCCTTCGAAACACCATATATTTT.

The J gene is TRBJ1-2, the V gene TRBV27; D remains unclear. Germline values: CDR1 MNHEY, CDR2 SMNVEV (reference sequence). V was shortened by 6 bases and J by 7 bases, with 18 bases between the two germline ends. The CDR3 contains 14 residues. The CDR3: CASRLSTGYGGYTF. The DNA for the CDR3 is TGTGCCAGCAGACTTTCTACGGGGTACGGTGGCTACACCTTC.

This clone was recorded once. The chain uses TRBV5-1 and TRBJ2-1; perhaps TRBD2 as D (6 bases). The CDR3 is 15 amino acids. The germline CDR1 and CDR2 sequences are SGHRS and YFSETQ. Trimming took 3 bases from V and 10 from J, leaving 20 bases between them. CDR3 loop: CASSSRTGGEVEQFF. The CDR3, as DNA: TGCGCCAGCAGCTCGAGAACTGGAGGGGAGGTCGAGCAGTTCTTC.

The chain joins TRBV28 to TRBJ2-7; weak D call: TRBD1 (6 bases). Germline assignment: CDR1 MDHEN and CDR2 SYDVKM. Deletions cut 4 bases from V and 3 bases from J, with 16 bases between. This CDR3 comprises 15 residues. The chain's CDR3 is CASSSGPHRVYEQYF. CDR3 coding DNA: TGTGCCAGCAGTTCGGGACCTCACAGGGTCTACGAGCAGTACTTC.

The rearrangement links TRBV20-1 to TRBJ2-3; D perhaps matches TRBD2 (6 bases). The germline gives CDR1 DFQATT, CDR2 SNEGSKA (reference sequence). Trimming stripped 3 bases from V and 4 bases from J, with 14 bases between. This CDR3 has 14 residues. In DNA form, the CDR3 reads TGCAGTGCTAGTTCTAGCGCTAGGGCAGATACGCAGTATTTT. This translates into CSASSSARADTQYF.

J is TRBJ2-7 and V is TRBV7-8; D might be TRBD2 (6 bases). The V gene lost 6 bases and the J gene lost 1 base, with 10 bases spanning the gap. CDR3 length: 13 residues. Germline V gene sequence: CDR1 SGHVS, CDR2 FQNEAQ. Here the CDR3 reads CASRRGGSYEQYF. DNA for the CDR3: TGTGCCAGCAGGCGGGGCGGGTCCTACGAGCAGTACTTC.

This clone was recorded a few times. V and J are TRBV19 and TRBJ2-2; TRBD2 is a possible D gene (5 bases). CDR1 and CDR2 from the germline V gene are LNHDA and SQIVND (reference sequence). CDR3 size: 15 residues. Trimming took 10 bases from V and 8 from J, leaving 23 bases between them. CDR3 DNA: TGTGCCACCTGTGATGAGGGAAGTGGAGGAGGGGAGCTGTTTTTT. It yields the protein CATCDEGSGGGELFF.

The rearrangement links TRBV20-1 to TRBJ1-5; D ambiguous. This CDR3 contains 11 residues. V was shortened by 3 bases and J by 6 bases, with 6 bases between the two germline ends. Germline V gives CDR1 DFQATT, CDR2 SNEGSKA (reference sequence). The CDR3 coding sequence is TGCAGTGCTAGGGCGGGTCAGCCCCAGCATTTT. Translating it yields CSARAGQPQHF.

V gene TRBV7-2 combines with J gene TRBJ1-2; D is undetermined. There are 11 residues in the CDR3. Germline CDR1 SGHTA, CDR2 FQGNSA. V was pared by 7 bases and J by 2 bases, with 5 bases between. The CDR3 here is CASKLNYGYTF. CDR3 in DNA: TGTGCCAGCAAGCTAAACTATGGCTACACCTTC. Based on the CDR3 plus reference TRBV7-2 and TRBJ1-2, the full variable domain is GAGVSQSPSNKVTEKGKDVELRCDPISGHTALYWYRQSLGQGLEFLIYFQGNSAPDKSGLPSDRFSAERTGGSVSTLTIQRTQQEDSAVYLCASKLNYGYTFGSGTRLTVV.

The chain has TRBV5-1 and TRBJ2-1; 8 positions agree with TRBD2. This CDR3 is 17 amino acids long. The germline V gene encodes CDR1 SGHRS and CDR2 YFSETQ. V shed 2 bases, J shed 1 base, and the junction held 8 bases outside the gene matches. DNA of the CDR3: TGCGCCAGCAGCTTATCAAGCGGGGGAACATCCTACAATGAGCAGTTCTTC. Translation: CASSLSSGGTSYNEQFF. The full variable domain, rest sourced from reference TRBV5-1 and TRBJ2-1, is KAGVTQTPRYLIKTRGQQVTLSCSPISGHRSVSWYQQTPGQGLQFLFEYFSETQRNKGNFPGRFSGRQFSNSRSEMNVSTLELGDSALYLCASSLSSGGTSYNEQFFGPGTRLTVL.

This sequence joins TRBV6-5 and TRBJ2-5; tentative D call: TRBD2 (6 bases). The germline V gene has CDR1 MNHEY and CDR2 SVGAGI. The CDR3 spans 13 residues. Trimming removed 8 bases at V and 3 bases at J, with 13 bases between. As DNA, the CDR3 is TGTGCCAGCCTCCTCGGAGGGGAAGAGACCCAGTACTTC. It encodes CASLLGGEETQYF.

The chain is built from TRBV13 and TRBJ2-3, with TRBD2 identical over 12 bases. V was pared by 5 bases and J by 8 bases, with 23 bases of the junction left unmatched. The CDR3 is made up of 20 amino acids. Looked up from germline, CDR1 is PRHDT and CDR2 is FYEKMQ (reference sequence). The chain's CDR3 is CASSPGFLSSGGASYGTQYF. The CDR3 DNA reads TGTGCCAGCAGCCCGGGGTTCCTGTCTAGCGGGGGGGCCTCGTATGGTACGCAGTATTTT.

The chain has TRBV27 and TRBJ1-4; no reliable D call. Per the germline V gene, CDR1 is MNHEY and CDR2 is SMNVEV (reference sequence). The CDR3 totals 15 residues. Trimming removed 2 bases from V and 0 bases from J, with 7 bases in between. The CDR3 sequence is CASSLKFTTNEKLFF. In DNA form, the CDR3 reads TGTGCCAGCAGTTTAAAATTTACAACTAATGAAAAACTGTTTTTT.

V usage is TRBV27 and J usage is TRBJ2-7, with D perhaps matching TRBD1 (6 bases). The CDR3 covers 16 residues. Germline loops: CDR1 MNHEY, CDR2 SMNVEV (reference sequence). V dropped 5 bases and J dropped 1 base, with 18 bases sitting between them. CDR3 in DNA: TGTGCCAGCAGTCCGGGGACATTCTCGTCATCCTACGAGCAGTACTTC. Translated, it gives CASSPGTFSSSYEQYF.

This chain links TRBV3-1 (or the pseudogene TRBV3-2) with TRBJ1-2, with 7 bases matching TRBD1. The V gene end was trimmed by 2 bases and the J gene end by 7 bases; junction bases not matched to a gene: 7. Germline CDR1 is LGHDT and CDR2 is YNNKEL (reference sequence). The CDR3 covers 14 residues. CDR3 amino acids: CASSQRGLGFGYTF. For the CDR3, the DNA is TGTGCCAGCAGCCAAAGGGGGCTCGGGTTTGGCTACACCTTC.

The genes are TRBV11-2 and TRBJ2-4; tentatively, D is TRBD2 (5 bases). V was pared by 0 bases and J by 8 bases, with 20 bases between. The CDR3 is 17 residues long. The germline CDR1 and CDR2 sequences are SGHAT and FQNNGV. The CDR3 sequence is CASSLDGLGSQEDIQYF. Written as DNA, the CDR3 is TGTGCCAGCAGCTTAGATGGTTTGGGCTCTCAGGAGGACATTCAGTACTTC.

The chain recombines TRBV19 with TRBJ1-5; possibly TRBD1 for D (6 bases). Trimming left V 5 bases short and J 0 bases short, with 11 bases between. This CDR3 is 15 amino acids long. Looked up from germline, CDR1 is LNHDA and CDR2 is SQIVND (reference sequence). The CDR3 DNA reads TGTGCCAGTAGTCGACAGGTCGGTAGCAATCAGCCCCAGCATTTT. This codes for CASSRQVGSNQPQHF.

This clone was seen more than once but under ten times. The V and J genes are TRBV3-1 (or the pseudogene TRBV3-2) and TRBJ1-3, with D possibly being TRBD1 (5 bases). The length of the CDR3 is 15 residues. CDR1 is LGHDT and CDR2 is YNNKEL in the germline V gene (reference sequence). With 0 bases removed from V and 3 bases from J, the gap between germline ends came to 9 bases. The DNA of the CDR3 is TGTGCCAGCAGCCAAGAATACAGGTTTGGAAACACCATATATTTT. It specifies CASSQEYRFGNTIYF.

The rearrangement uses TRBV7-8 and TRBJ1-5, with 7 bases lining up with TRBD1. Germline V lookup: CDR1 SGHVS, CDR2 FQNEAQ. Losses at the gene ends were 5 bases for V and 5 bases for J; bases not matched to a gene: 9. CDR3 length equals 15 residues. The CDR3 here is CASSNRGGWDQPQHF. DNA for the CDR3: TGTGCCAGCAGCAACCGAGGGGGCTGGGATCAGCCCCAGCATTTT.

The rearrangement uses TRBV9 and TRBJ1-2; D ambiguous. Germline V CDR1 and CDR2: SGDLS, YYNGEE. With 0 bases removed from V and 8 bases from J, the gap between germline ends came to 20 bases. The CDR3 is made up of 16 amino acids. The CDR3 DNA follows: TGTGCCAGCAGCGTAGCCGAGGGCGGCGGTCAAAGCGGCTACACCTTC. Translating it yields CASSVAEGGGQSGYTF.

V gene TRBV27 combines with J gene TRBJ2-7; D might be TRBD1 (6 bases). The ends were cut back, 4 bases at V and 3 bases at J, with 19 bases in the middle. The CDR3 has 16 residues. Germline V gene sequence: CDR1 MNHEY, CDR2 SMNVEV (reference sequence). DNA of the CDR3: TGTGCCAGCAGTTCCCCCACCGACAGGTCAGGCTACGAGCAGTACTTC. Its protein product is CASSSPTDRSGYEQYF.

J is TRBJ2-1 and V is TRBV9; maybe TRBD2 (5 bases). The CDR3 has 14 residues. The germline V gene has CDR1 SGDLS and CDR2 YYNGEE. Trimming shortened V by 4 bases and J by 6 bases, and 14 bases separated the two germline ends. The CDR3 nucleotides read TGTGCCAGCAGCCCCCCGGCGGGTCGCAATGAGCAGTTCTTC. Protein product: CASSPPAGRNEQFF.